The clone carrying this TCR beta chain came up many times. The antigen is unknown. This record comes from a study of CD8 T cells in ankylosing spondylitis. Findings of the study overall: Disease-linked clones were CD8+ and relatively rare in peripheral blood. The study identified a TCR beta motif of 7 or 8 highly homologous variants that appeared characteristic of ankylosing spondylitis blood. Reported data indicate significant enrichment of disease-linked clones within matched ankylosing spondylitis synovial fluid.

Each CDR3 protein gets one entry after TCRdb re-called the 5' RACE reads with MiXCR. The table records 90,000 to 100,000 distinct CDR3 sequences, over 6.5% of them present only once. This clonotype was sampled from a male donor with ankylosing spondylitis or in good health (not recorded which). Sequencing input: blood, either unsorted or a sorted T cell fraction (not recorded which).

For the CDR3, the DNA is TGTGCCAGCAGCTTGGGCCAGGACACTGAAGCTTTCTTT. It specifies CASSLGQDTEAFF. The chain joins TRBV5-8 to TRBJ1-1, with D hard to call. The CDR3 is 13 amino acids. The germline V gene has CDR1 SGHTS and CDR2 YDEGEE. Deletions cut 0 bases from V and 3 bases from J, with 6 bases between. Complete variable domain (other parts from reference TRBV5-8 and TRBJ1-1): EAGVTQSPTHLIKTRGQQATLRCSPISGHTSVYWYQQALGLGLQFLLWYDEGEERNRGNFPPRFSGRQFPNYSSELNVNALELEDSALYLCASSLGQDTEAFFGQGTRLTVV.